These 15 T cell receptor beta chains came from one sample sequenced in a study of PD-1 blockade in classical Hodgkin lymphoma. Here immunoSEQ multiplex PCR was the method, and the copy in TCRdb shows in-frame clones only, minus some. The repertoire consists of fewer than 30,000 clones, with roughly 80% occurring once and the leading ten covering 0.55% to 0.7%. Time point noted: cycle 4 day 1 (C4D1), after 6 weeks of nivolumab. Relapses following autologous stem cell transplantation were seen in all patients, with brentuximab vedotin exposure varying. CD4+ T cells were purified from thawed PBMCs by magnetic negative selection. Sequenced material: CD4+ T cells from blood, taken before the fourth cycle of nivolumab. The receptors here all came from a human donor with classical Hodgkin lymphoma.

This chain uses TRBV21-1 with TRBJ2-4; the table's D call TRBD2 went unverified against the DNA. TRBV21-1 is a known pseudogene. This CDR3 is 17 amino acids long. CDR3 bases: TGTGCCAGCAGCAAAGGGCGGGGGTGTCTAGCCAAAAACATTCAGTACTTC. Its translation is CASSKGRGCLAKNIQYF.

The J gene is TRBJ1-5, the V gene TRBV9; tentative D call: TRBD1 (6 bases). This CDR3 is built from 15 residues. Trimming took 0 bases from V and 1 from J, leaving 8 bases between them. Germline CDR1 reads SGDLS; CDR2 reads YYNGEE. The CDR3 is CASSVGGQSNQPQHF. CDR3 DNA: TGTGCCAGCAGCGTAGGAGGACAGAGCAATCAGCCCCAGCATTTT.

CDR3 sequence reads: CASRLAGGPNEQFF. CDR3 sequence (DNA): TGTGCCAGCAGACTAGCGGGAGGGCCGAATGAGCAGTTCTTC. V usage is TRBV18 and J usage is TRBJ2-1; 14 bases are a match to TRBD2. V lost 8 bases, J lost 7 bases, and 4 bases stayed unmatched. CDR1 and CDR2 (germline): KGHSH, LQKENI. The CDR3 spans 14 residues.

V is TRBV7-2 and J is TRBJ2-1; D gene uncertain. From germline, CDR1 is SGHTA and CDR2 FQGNSA. CDR3 length: 15 amino acids. The V end lost 1 base, the J end lost 0 bases, and 7 bases lay between the germline ends. CDR3 DNA: TGTGCCAGCAGCTTAGAGTCTAGCTCCTACAATGAGCAGTTCTTC. Translated, it gives CASSLESSSYNEQFF. Full variable domain (remainder filled in from reference TRBV7-2 and TRBJ2-1): GAGVSQSPSNKVTEKGKDVELRCDPISGHTALYWYRQSLGQGLEFLIYFQGNSAPDKSGLPSDRFSAERTGGSVSTLTIQRTQQEDSAVYLCASSLESSSYNEQFFGPGTRLTVL.

The sample holds a few counts of this clone. The chain has TRBV7-9 and TRBJ1-2; D gene unclear. CDR1 is SEHNR and CDR2 is FQNEAQ in the germline V gene (reference sequence). V gave up 5 bases and J gave up 11 bases, with 21 bases separating them. The CDR3 length is 14 residues. The CDR3 coding sequence is TGTGCCAGCAGCCCCCCCGGAGCAGGCCGGCTTTACACCTTC. It yields the protein CASSPPGAGRLYTF.

The V gene is TRBV28, the J gene TRBJ2-7; a weak D match, TRBD2 (5 bases). Germline-derived CDR1 and CDR2 are MDHEN and SYDVKM. This CDR3 region has 14 residues. V lost 2 bases and J 3 bases, leaving 11 bases between the germline ends. The DNA for the CDR3 is TGTGCCAGCAGTTTAGCGGGCCTGCGCTACGAGCAGTACTTC. Its translation is CASSLAGLRYEQYF.

The chain recombines TRBV21-1 with TRBJ2-7; no DNA check was done on the table's D call, TRBD2. TRBV21-1 counts as a pseudogene. This CDR3 has 10 residues. The CDR3 nucleotides are TGTGCCAGCACTCCCTACGAGCAGTACTTC. It codes for CASTPYEQYF.

The chain couples TRBV25-1 to TRBJ1-6; D unresolved. The germline gives CDR1 MGHDK, CDR2 SYGVNS. Trimming left V 2 bases short and J 4 bases short, with 9 bases between. The CDR3 extends over 15 amino acids. The CDR3 region is CASSEGWGYNSPLHF. CDR3 coding DNA: TGTGCCAGCAGTGAAGGTTGGGGATATAATTCACCCCTCCACTTT.

CDR3 DNA: TGTGCCAGCAGTTGGCGAGATCAGCCCCAGCATTTT. Its protein product is CASSWRDQPQHF. The chain couples TRBV6-5 to TRBJ1-5; D not certain. The CDR3 spans 12 residues. CDR1 and CDR2 from the germline V gene are MNHEY and SVGAGI. V was pared by 4 bases and J by 5 bases, with 6 bases between.

The chain links TRBV5-6 to TRBJ2-5; D is undetermined. Deletions cut 3 bases from V and 1 base from J, with 4 bases between. The V gene's germline CDR1 is SGHDT and CDR2 YYEEEE. The CDR3 covers 12 residues. CDR3 nucleotide sequence: TGTGCCAGCAGCTGGGGCCAAGAGACCCAGTACTTC. This codes for CASSWGQETQYF.

This chain links TRBV2 with TRBJ2-1, with TRBD2 identical over 11 bases. The germline V gene encodes CDR1 SNHLY and CDR2 FYNNEI. The CDR3 runs 16 residues. Trimming took 7 bases from V and 6 from J; bases not matched to a gene: 11. The CDR3: CASNTVAGGRVNEQFF. In DNA, the CDR3 is TGTGCCAGCAATACAGTAGCGGGAGGGAGAGTCAATGAGCAGTTCTTC.

This chain uses TRBV5-1 with TRBJ2-4, with TRBD1 identical over 9 bases. The CDR3 loop spans 17 amino acids. V lost 0 bases to trimming and J lost 2 bases; unmatched junction nucleotides: 6. CDR1 and CDR2 (germline): SGHRS, YFSETQ. CDR3 bases: TGCGCCAGCAGCTTGGCCGGGACAGGGATTACCAAAAACATTCAGTACTTC. Protein product: CASSLAGTGITKNIQYF.

The chain has TRBV5-4 and TRBJ1-6; tentatively, D is TRBD1 (6 bases). V lost 0 bases, J lost 10 bases, and 8 bases lay in between. This CDR3 comprises 13 residues. CDR1 is SGHNT and CDR2 is YYREEE in the germline V gene (reference sequence). CDR3 nucleotides: TGTGCCAGCAGCTTGGGACAGGAGTCACCCCTCCACTTT. This sequence encodes CASSLGQESPLHF.

The chain combines TRBV29-1 with TRBJ2-7; no clear D. V was trimmed by 4 bases and J by 3 bases, leaving 10 bases between them. This CDR3 comprises 12 residues. CDR1 and CDR2 from the germline V gene are SQVTM and ANQGSEA. CDR3 region: CSVVDGGYEQYF. Here the CDR3 DNA reads TGCAGCGTTGTAGACGGCGGCTACGAGCAGTACTTC.

This clone showed up just once. J is TRBJ2-3 and V is TRBV6-4, with a tentative D call TRBD2 (5 bases). Germline loops: CDR1 MRHNA, CDR2 SNTAGT. Deletions cut 3 bases from V and 0 bases from J, with 10 bases between. This CDR3 has 15 residues. The CDR3 reads CASSESSLSTDTQYF. The CDR3 region has the DNA TGTGCCAGCAGTGAGTCTAGCCTAAGCACAGATACGCAGTATTTT.